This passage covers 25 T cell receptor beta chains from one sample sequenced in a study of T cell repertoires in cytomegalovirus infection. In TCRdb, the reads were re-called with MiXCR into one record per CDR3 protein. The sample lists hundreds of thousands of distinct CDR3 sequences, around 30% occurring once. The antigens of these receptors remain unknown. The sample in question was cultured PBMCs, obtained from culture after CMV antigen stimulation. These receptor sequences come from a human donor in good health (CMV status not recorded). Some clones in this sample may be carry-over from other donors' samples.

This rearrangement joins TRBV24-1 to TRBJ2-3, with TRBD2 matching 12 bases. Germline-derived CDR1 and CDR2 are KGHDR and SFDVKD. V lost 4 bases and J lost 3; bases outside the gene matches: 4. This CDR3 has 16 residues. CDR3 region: CATSDPTSGSTDTQYF. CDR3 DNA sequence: TGTGCCACCAGTGACCCGACTAGCGGGAGTACAGATACGCAGTATTTT.

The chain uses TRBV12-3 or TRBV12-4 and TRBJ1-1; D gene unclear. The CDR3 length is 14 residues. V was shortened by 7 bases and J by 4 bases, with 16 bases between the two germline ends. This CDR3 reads CASTFSRGSTEAFF. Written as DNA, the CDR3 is TGTGCCAGCACCTTCTCCCGTGGATCCACTGAAGCTTTCTTT.

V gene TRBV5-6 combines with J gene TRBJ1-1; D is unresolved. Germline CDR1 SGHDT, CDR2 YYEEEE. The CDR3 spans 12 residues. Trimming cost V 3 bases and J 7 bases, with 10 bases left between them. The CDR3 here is CASSYGPIEAFF. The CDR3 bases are TGTGCCAGCAGCTATGGGCCTATTGAAGCTTTCTTT.

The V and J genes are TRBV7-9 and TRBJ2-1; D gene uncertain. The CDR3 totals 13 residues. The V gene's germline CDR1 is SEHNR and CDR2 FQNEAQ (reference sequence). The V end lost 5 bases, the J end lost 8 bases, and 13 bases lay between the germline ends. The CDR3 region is CASSEWTGDEQFF. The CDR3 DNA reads TGTGCCAGCAGCGAATGGACGGGCGATGAGCAGTTCTTC.

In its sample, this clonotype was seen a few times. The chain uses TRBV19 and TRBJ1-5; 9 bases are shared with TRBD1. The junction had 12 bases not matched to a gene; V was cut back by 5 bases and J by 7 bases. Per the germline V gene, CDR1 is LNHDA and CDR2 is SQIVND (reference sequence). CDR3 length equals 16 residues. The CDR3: CASSRRGDRADQPQHF. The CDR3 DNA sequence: TGTGCCAGTAGTCGCCGCGGGGACAGGGCGGACCAGCCCCAGCATTTT.

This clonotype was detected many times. In DNA, the CDR3 is TGTGCCAGCCGGGGTGGGGGCGGCACAGATACGCAGTATTTT. It is translated as CASRGGGGTDTQYF. This rearrangement joins TRBV7-9 to TRBJ2-3; tentatively, D is TRBD1 (6 bases). This CDR3 spans 14 amino acids. Trimming stripped 8 bases from V and 1 base from J, with 13 bases between. Germline V CDR1 and CDR2: SEHNR, FQNEAQ (reference sequence).

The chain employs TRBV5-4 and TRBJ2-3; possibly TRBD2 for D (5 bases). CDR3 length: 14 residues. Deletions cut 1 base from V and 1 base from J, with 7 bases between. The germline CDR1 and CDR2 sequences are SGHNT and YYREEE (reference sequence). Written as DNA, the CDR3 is TGTGCCAGCAGCTTGCACGGGGGCACAGATACGCAGTATTTT. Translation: CASSLHGGTDTQYF.

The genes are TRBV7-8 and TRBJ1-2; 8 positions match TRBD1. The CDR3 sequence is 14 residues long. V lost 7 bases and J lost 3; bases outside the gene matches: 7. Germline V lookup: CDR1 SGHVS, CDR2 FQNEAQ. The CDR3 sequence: CASTLTGVDYGYTF. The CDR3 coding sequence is TGTGCCAGCACCCTGACAGGGGTTGACTATGGCTACACCTTC.

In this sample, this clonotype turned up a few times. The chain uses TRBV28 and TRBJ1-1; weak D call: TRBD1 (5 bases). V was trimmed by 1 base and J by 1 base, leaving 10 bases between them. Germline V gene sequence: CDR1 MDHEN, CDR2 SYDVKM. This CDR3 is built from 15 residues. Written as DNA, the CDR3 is TGTGCCAGCAGTTTATTGGCGGGACGGAACACTGAAGCTTTCTTT. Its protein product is CASSLLAGRNTEAFF.

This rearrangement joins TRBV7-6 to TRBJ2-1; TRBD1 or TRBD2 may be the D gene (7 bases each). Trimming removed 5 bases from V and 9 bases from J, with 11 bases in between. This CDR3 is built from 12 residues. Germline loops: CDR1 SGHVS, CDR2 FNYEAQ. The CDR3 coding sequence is TGTGCCAGCAGCCAGGGGGGGGTTGAGCAGTTCTTC. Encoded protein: CASSQGGVEQFF.

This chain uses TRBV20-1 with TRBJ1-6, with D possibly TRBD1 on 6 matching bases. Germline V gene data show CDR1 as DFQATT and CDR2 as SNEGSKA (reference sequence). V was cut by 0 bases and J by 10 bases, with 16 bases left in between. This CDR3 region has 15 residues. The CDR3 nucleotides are TGCAGTGCTAGAGATGGAGGGAAGGGGGACTCACCCCTCCACTTT. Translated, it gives CSARDGGKGDSPLHF.

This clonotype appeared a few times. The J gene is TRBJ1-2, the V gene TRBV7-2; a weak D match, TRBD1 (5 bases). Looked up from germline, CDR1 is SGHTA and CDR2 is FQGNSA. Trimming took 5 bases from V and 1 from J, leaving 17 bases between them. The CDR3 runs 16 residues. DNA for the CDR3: TGTGCCAGCAGCCCCGATACCGGGAGGGGTAACTATGGCTACACCTTC. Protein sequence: CASSPDTGRGNYGYTF.

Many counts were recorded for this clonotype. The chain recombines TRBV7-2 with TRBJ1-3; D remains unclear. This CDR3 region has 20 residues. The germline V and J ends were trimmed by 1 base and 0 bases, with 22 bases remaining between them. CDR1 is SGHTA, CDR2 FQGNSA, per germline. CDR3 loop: CASSLGLTRPGGDSGNTIYF. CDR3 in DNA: TGTGCCAGCAGCTTAGGCCTAACCCGGCCAGGTGGGGACTCTGGAAACACCATATATTTT.

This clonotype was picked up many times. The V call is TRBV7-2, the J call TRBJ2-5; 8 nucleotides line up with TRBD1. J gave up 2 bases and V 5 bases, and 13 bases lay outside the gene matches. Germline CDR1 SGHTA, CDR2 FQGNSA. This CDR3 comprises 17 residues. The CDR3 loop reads CASSRDTTYRGQETQYF. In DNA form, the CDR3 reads TGTGCCAGCAGCCGCGATACTACTTACAGGGGGCAAGAGACCCAGTACTTC.

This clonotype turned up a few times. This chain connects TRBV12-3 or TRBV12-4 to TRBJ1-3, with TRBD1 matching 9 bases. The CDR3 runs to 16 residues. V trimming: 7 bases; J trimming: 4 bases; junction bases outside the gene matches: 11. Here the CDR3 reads CASTTGQGSLGNTIYF. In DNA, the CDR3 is TGTGCCAGCACCACGGGACAGGGAAGTTTAGGAAACACCATATATTTT.

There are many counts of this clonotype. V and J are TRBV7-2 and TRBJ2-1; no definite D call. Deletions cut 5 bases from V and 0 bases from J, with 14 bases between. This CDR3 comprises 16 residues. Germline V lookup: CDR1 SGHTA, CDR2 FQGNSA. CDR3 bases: TGTGCCAGCAGCCTGAGCGTCAGCGTCTCCTACAATGAGCAGTTCTTC. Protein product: CASSLSVSVSYNEQFF.

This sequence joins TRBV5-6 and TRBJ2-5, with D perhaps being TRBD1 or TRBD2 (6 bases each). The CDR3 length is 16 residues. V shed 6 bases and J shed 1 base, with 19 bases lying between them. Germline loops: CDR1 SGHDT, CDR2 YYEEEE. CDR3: CASTGGGSVGQETQYF. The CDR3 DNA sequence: TGTGCCAGCACCGGAGGGGGGTCGGTTGGCCAAGAGACCCAGTACTTC.

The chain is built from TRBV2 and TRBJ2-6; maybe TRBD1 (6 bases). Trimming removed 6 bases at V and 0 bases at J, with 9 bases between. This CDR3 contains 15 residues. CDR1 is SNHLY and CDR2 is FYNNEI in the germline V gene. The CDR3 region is CASRAGVSGANVLTF. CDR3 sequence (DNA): TGTGCCAGCAGAGCAGGGGTCTCTGGGGCCAACGTCCTGACTTTC.

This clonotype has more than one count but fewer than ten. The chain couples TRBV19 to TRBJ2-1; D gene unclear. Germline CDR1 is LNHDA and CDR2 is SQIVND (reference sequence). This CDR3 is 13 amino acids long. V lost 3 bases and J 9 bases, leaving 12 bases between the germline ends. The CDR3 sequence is CASSISVYGEQFF. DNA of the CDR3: TGTGCCAGTAGTATCTCCGTTTACGGTGAGCAGTTCTTC.

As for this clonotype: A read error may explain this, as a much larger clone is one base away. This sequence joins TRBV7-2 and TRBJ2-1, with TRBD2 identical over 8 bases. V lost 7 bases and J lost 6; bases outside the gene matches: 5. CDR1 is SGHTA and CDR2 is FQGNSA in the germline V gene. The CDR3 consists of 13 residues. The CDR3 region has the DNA TGTGCCAGCATATCGAGCGGGGGCAATGAGCAGTTCTTC. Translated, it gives CASISSGGNEQFF.

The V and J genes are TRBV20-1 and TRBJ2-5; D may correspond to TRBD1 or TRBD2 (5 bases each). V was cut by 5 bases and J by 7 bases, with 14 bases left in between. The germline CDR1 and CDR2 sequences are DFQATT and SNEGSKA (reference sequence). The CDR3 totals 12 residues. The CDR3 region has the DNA TGCAGTGCTCTACAGGACTCGTGGACCCAGTACTTC. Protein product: CSALQDSWTQYF.

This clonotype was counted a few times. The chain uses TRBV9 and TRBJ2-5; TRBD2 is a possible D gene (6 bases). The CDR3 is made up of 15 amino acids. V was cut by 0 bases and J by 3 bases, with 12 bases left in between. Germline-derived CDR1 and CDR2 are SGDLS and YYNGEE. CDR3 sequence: CASSVVGGAKETQYF. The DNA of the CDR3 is TGTGCCAGCAGCGTAGTCGGCGGGGCGAAAGAGACCCAGTACTTC.

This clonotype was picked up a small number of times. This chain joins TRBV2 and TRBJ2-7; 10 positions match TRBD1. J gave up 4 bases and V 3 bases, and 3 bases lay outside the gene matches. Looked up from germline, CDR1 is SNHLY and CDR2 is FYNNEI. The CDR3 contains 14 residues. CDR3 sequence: CASSEDRGWYEQYF. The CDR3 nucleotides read TGTGCCAGCAGTGAGGACAGGGGGTGGTACGAGCAGTACTTC.

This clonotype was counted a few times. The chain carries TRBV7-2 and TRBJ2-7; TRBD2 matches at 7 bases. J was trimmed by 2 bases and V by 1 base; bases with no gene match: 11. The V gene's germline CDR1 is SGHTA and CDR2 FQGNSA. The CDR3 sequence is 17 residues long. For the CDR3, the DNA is TGTGCCAGCAGCTTAGGGGGGGGTAGCGGGTCCCCCTACGAGCAGTACTTC. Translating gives CASSLGGGSGSPYEQYF.

The DNA for the CDR3 is TGCGCCAGCAGCCAAGAGGGAATGGTCCTCGGAAACATTCAGTACTTC. Amino acid sequence: CASSQEGMVLGNIQYF. The chain couples TRBV4-1 to TRBJ2-4; no reliable D call. CDR1 is MGHRA and CDR2 is YSYEKL in the germline V gene. The CDR3 loop spans 16 amino acids. V was trimmed by 0 bases and J by 6 bases, leaving 15 bases between them.